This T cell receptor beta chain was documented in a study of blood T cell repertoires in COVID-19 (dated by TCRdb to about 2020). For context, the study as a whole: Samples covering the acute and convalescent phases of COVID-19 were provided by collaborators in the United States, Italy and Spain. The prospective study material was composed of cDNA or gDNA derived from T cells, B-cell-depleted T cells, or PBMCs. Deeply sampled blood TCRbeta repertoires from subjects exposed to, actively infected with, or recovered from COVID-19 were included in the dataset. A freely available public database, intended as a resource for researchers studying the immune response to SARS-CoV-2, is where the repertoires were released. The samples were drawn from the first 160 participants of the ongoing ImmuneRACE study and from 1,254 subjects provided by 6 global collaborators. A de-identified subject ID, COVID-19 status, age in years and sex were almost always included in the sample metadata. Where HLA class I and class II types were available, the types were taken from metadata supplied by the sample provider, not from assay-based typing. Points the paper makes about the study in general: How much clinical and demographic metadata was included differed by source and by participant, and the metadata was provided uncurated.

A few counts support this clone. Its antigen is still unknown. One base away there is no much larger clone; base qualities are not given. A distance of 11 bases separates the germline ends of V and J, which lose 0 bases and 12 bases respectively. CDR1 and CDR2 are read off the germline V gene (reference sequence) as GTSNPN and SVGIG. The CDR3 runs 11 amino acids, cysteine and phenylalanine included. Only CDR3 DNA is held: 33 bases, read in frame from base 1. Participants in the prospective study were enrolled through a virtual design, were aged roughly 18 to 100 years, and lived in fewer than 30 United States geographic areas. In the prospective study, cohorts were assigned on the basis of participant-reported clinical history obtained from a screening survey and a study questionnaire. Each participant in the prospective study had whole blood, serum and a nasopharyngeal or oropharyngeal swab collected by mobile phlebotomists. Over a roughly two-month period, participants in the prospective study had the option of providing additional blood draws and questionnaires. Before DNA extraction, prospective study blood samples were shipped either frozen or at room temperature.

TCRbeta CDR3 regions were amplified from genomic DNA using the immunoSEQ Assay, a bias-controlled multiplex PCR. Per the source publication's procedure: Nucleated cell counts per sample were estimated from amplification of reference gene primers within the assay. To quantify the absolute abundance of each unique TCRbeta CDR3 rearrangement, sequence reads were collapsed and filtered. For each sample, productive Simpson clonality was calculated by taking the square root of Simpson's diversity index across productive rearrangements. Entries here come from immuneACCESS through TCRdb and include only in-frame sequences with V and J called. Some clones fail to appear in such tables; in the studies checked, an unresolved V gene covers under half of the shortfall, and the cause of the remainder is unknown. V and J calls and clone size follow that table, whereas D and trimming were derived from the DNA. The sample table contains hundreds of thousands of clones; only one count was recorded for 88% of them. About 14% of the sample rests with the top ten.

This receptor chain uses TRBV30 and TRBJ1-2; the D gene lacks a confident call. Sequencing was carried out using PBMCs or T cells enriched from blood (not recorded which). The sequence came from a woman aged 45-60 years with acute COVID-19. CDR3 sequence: CAWSVAQVNTF. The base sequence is TGTGCCTGGAGTGTTGCGCAGGTTAACACCTTC.